The TCR beta chain described here comes from a study of Ad26.COV2.S vaccination and SARS-CoV-2 variants. Study-wide background: Donor allocation was to the COV1001 Ad26.COV2.S trial arm.

Produced via immunoSEQ multiplex PCR; TCRdb's table is partial and in-frame only. The table records about 440,000 clones, around 91% of them present only once. Regarding treatment: about 20 received Ad26.COV2.S at low or high dose, single or two shots; several received placebo; per-sample allocation not given. Specimen acquisition occurred on day 63 following the initial vaccine or placebo injection. The CDR3 length is 19 residues. Looked up from germline, CDR1 is SEHNR and CDR2 is FQNEAQ (reference sequence). After removal of 3 bases from V and 8 bases from J, the junction contained 17 bases not matched to a gene.

This material consisted of peripheral blood, taken in a trial of Ad26.COV2.S vaccine versus placebo. This receptor was taken from a person aged 18 to 65 who received the Ad26.COV2.S COVID-19 vaccine or a placebo. J is TRBJ2-1 and V is TRBV7-9; 12 bases match TRBD2. In DNA form, the CDR3 reads TGTGCCAGCAGCTTTCCTAGCGGGAGGGCCATTTCTACTAGGGATGAGCAGTTCTTC. Translation: CASSFPSGRAISTRDEQFF.